This T cell receptor beta chain was identified during a study of control samples from healthy donors and cancer patients. TCRdb's copy holds only in-frame clones and misses some; the assay was immunoSEQ multiplex PCR. Of 99,000 or so clones detected, roughly four fifths appear once; the ten largest clones hold 2% to 2.5%. Germline V gene lookup returns CDR1 SGHRS and CDR2 YFSETQ. The CDR3 is 13 amino acids. The germline V and J ends were trimmed by 5 bases and 4 bases, with 13 bases remaining between them. Sequencing used blood. The rearrangement joins TRBV5-1 to TRBJ2-7; tentative D call: TRBD1 (6 bases). The TCR was taken from a man in his fifties or sixties in good health. This chain's CDR3 is CASRWDTSYEQYF. The CDR3 DNA reads TGCGCCAGCAGGTGGGACACCTCATACGAGCAGTACTTC.